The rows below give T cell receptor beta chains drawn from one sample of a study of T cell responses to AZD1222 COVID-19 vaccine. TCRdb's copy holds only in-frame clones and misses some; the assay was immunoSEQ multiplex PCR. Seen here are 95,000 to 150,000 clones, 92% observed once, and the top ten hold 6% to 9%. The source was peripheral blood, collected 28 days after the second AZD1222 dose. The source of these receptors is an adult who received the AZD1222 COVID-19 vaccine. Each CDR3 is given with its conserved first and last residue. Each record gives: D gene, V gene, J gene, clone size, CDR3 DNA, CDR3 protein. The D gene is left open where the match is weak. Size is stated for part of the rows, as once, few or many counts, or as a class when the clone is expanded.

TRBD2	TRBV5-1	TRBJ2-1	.	TGCGCCAGCAGCTTATTCGGGAGGGCCTCCTACAATGAGCAGTTCTTC	CASSLFGRASYNEQFF
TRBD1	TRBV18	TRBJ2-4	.	TGTGCCAGCTCACCACCCAGGGGACAGGAGGTATACTTC	CASSPPRGQEVYF
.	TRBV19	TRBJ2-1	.	TGTGCCAGTAGGCCCTCGCCCGTACCCCTTGACGAGCAGTTCTTC	CASRPSPVPLDEQFF
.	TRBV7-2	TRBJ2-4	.	TGTGCCAGCGGGCAGGGAAACATTCAGTACTTC	CASGQGNIQYF
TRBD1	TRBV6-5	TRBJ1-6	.	TGTGCCAGCAGCCCCGGACAGGGGGTATATTCACCCCTCCACTTT	CASSPGQGVYSPLHF
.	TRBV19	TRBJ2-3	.	TGTGCCAGTACTCTCTCTAGGAAGGCAGATACGCAGTATTTT	CASTLSRKADTQYF
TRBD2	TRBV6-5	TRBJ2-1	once	TGTGCGACTAGCGGTTACAATGAGCAGTTCTTC	CATSGYNEQFF
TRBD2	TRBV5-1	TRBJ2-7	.	TGCGCCAGCAGCCCTGGCCCTAGCGGTAGCTCCTACGAGCAGTACTTC	CASSPGPSGSSYEQYF
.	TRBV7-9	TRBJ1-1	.	TGTGCCAGCAGCTTAGCGGGTGTTGTCGGACTAGCAGCTTTCTTT	CASSLAGVVGLAAFF
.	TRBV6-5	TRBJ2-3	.	TGTGCCAGCAAGGAGGAGCGATACACAGATACGCAGTATTTT	CASKEERYTDTQYF